The clone carrying this T cell receptor (beta chain) has more than one count but fewer than ten. Antigen unknown. Unique molecular identifier tags were affixed to discrete cDNA molecules. TCRdb called the 5' RACE reads again in MiXCR, with one record for every CDR3 protein. The repertoire holds roughly 51,000 distinct CDR3 sequences, with 5.5% to 6.5% as singletons. V lost 5 bases and J 3 bases, leaving 17 bases between the germline ends. This CDR3 comprises 15 residues. Germline-derived CDR1 and CDR2 are SGHTA and FQGNSA. This sample stems from a study of early T cells in non-severe SARS-CoV-2 infection. Looking at the study overall: Unsorted whole blood bulk RNA was sequenced, with unpaired chains.

Study findings and constraints: Lookups in VDJdb leaned toward anti-spike CD8 responses and missed private and CD4 specificities.

The sequences come from whole blood, collected at baseline. This rearrangement joins TRBV7-2 to TRBJ2-7; no clear D. The clonotype was recovered from an adult who was a healthcare worker with PCR-confirmed SARS-CoV-2 infection or an uninfected control (not recorded which). CDR3 region: CASSRQAGPGYEQYF. CDR3 nucleotide sequence: TGTGCCAGCAGCCGTCAGGCCGGTCCGGGCTACGAGCAGTACTTC.